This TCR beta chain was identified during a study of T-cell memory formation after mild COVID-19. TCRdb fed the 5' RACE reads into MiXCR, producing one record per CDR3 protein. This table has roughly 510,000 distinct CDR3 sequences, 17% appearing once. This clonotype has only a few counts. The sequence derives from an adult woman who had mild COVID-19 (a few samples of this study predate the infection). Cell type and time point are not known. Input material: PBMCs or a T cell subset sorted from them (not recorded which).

This CDR3 is CATSDLADLSYNEQFF. CDR3 nucleotide sequence: TGTGCCACCAGTGATTTAGCGGACCTCTCCTACAATGAGCAGTTCTTC. This chain connects TRBV24-1 to TRBJ2-1, with D maybe TRBD2 (5 bases). The CDR3 extends over 16 amino acids. CDR1 is KGHDR and CDR2 is SFDVKD in the germline V gene. V shed 1 base and J shed 0 bases, with 9 bases lying between them.